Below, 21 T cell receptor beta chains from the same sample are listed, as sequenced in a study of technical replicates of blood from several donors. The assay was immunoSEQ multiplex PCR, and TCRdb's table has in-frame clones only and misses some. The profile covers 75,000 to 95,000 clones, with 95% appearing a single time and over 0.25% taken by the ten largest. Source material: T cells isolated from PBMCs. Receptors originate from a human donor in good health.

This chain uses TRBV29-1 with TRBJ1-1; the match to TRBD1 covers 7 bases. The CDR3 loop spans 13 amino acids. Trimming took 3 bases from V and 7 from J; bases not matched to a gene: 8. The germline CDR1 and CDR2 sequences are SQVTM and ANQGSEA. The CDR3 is CSVETHRGIEAFF. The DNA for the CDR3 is TGCAGCGTTGAGACCCACAGGGGAATTGAAGCTTTCTTT.

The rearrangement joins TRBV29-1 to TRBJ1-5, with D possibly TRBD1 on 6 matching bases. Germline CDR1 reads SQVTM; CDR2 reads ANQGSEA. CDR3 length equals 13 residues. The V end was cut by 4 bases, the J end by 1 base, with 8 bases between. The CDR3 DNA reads TGCAGCGTTGGGACAGCGAGCAATCAGCCCCAGCATTTT. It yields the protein CSVGTASNQPQHF.

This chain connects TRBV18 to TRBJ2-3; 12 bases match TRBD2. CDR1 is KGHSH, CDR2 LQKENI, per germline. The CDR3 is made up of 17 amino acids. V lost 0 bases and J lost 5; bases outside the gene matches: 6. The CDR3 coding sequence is TGTGCCAGCTCACCACCGGCTAGCGGGAGGGCCTTAGATACGCAGTATTTT. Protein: CASSPPASGRALDTQYF.

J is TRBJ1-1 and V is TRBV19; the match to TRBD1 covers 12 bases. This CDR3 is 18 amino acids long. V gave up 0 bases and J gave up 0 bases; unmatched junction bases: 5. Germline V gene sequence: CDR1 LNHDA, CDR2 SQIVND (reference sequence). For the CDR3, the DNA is TGTGCCAGTAGTATAGAACCGGGACAGGGGGCCGTGAACACTGAAGCTTTCTTT. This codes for CASSIEPGQGAVNTEAFF. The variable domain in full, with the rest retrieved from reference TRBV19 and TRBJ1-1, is DGGITQSPKYLFRKEGQNVTLSCEQNLNHDAMYWYRQDPGQGLRLIYYSQIVNDFQKGDIAEGYSVSREKKESFPLTVTSAQKNPTAFYLCASSIEPGQGAVNTEAFFGQGTRLTVV.

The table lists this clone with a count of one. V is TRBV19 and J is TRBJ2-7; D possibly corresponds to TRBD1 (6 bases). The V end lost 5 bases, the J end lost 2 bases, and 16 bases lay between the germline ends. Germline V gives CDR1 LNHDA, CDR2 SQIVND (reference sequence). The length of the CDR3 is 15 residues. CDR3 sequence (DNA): TGTGCCAGTAGTCCCAAGGGGGAGCGGCCCTACGAGCAGTACTTC. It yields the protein CASSPKGERPYEQYF. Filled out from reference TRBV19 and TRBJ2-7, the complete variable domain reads DGGITQSPKYLFRKEGQNVTLSCEQNLNHDAMYWYRQDPGQGLRLIYYSQIVNDFQKGDIAEGYSVSREKKESFPLTVTSAQKNPTAFYLCASSPKGERPYEQYFGPGTRLTVT.

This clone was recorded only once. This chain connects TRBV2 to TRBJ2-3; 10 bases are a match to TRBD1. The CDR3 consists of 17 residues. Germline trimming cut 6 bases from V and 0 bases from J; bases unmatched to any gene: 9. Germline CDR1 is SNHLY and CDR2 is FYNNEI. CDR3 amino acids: CASRLRPGQGSTDTQYF. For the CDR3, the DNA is TGTGCCAGCAGGCTCCGCCCGGGACAGGGGAGCACAGATACGCAGTATTTT. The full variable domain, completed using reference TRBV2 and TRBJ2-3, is EPEVTQTPSHQVTQMGQEVILRCVPISNHLYFYWYRQILGQKVEFLVSFYNNEISEKSEIFDDQFSVERPDGSNFTLKIRSTKLEDSAMYFCASRLRPGQGSTDTQYFGPGTRLTVL.

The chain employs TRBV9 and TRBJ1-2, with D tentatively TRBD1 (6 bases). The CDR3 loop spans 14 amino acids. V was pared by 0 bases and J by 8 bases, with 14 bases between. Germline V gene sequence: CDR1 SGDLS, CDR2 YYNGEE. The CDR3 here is CASSVAMGARGYTF. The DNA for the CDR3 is TGTGCCAGCAGCGTAGCTATGGGGGCTAGAGGCTACACCTTC.

The CDR3 nucleotides read TGTGCCAGCAGTCTTACTTCGGTCTCTGGAAACACCATATATTTT. It specifies CASSLTSVSGNTIYF. This chain joins TRBV6-5 and TRBJ1-3; D gene uncertain. CDR1 and CDR2 from the germline V gene are MNHEY and SVGAGI. The CDR3 is made up of 15 amino acids. The V gene lost 5 bases and the J gene lost 0 bases, with 11 bases spanning the gap.

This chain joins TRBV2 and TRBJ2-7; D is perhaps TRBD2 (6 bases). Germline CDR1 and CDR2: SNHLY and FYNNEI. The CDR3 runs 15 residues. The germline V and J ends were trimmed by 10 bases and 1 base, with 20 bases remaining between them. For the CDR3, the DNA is TGTGCCACCAAGGAGGGGCAGGATTTTTCCTACGAGCAGTACTTC. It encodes CATKEGQDFSYEQYF.

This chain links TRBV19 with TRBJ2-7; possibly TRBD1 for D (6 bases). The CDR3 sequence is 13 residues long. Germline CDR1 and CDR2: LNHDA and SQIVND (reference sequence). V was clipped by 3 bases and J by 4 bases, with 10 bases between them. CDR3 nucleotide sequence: TGTGCCAGTAGTATCAGGGGTCCTTACGAGCAGTACTTC. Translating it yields CASSIRGPYEQYF.

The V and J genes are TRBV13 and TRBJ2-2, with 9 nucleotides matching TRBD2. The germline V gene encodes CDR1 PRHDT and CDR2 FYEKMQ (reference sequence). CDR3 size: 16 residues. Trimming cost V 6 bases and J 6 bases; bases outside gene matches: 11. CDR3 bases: TGTGCCAGCAGAACGCGCGGACTAGCGTTTTCCGGGGAGCTGTTTTTT. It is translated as CASRTRGLAFSGELFF. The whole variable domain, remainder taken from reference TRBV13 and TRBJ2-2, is AAGVIQSPRHLIKEKRETATLKCYPIPRHDTVYWYQQGPGQDPQFLISFYEKMQSDKGSIPDRFSAQQFSDYHSELNMSSLELGDSALYFCASRTRGLAFSGELFFGEGSRLTVL.

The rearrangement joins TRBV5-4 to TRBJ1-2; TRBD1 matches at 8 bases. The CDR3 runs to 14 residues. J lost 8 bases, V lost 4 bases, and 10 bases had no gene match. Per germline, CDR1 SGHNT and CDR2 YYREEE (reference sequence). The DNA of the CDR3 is TGTGCCAGCAGCATAGAAGGACAGGGAGGCGGCTACACCTTC. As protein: CASSIEGQGGGYTF.

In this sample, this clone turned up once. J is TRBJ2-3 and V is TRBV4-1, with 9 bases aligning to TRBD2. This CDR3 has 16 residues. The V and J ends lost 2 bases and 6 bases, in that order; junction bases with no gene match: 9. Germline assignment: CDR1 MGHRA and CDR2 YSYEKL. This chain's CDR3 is CASSQSAGGHLDTQYF. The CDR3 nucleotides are TGCGCCAGCAGCCAATCGGCGGGGGGGCACCTTGATACGCAGTATTTT.

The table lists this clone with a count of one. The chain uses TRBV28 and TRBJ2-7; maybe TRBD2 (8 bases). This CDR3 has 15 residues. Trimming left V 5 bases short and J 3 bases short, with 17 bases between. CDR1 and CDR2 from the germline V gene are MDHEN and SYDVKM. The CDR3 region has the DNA TGTGCCAGCAGTCGGACAGGTAGCGGGATCTACGAGCAGTACTTC. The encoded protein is CASSRTGSGIYEQYF.

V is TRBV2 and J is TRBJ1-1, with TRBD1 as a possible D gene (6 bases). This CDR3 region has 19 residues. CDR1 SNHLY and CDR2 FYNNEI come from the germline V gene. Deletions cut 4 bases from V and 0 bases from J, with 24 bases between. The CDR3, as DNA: TGTGCCAGCAGTGGCTTTTTGGGGCAGGGGCCCCACCTGAACACTGAAGCTTTCTTT. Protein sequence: CASSGFLGQGPHLNTEAFF.

The CDR3 DNA reads TGTGCCAGCAGCTTAGCTGGGACAGGTCCTCAGCCCCAGCATTTT. Protein product: CASSLAGTGPQPQHF. This rearrangement joins TRBV7-9 to TRBJ1-5, with 8 bases fitting TRBD1. The CDR3 consists of 15 residues. CDR1 is SEHNR, CDR2 FQNEAQ, per germline (reference sequence). The V and J ends lost 0 bases and 6 bases, in that order; junction bases with no gene match: 4.

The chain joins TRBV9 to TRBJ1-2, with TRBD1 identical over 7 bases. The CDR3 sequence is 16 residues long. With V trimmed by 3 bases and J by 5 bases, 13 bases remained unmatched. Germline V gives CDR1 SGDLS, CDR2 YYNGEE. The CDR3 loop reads CASSGHLTGLGYGYTF. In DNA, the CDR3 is TGTGCCAGCAGCGGCCACCTGACAGGGCTGGGATATGGCTACACCTTC.

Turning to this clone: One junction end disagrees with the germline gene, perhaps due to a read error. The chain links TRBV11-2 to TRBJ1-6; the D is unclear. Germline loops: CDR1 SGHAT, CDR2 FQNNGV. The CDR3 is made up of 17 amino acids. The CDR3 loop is CASSLAEVSSYNSLLHF. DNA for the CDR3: TGTGCCAGCAGCTTGGCCGAGGTTAGCTCCTATAATTCACTCCTCCACTTT. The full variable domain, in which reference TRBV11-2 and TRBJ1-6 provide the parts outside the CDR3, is EAGVAQSPRYKIIEKRQSVAFWCNPISGHATLYWYQQILGQGPKLLIQFQNNGVVDDSQLPKDRFSAERLKGVDSTLKIQPAKLEDSAVYLCASSLAEVSSYNSLLHFGNGTRLTVT.

CDR3 nucleotide sequence: TGTGCCAGCAGAAGGGAGGGAAGTGGGAATGAGCAGTTCTTC. Its translation is CASRREGSGNEQFF. The chain carries TRBV5-6 and TRBJ2-1; 7 bases are a match to TRBD2. CDR3 size: 14 residues. Germline CDR1 is SGHDT and CDR2 is YYEEEE. V lost 5 bases to trimming and J lost 7 bases; unmatched junction nucleotides: 9. The entire variable domain, with the rest obtained from reference TRBV5-6 and TRBJ2-1, is as follows: DAGVTQSPTHLIKTRGQQVTLRCSPKSGHDTVSWYQQALGQGPQFIFQYYEEEERQRGNFPDRFSGHQFPNYSSELNVNALLLGDSALYLCASRREGSGNEQFFGPGTRLTVL.

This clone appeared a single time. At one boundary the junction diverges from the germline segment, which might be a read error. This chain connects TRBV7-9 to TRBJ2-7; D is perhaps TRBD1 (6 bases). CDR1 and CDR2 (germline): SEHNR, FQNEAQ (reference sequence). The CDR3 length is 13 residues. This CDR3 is CASSTAANRDYRF. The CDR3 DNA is TGTGCCAGCAGCACTGCGGCTAACAGGGATTACCGTTTC. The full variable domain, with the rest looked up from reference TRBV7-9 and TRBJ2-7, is DTGVSQNPRHKITKRGQNVTFRCDPISEHNRLYWYRQTLGQGPEFLTYFQNEAQLEKSRLLSDRFSAERPKGSFSTLEIQRTEQGDSAMYLCASSTAANRDYRFGPGTRLTVT.

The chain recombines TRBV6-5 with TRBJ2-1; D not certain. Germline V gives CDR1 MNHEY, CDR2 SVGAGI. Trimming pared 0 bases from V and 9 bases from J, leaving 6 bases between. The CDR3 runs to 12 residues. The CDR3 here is CASSYSPGEQFF. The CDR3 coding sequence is TGTGCCAGCAGTTACTCTCCCGGTGAGCAGTTCTTC.